This record looks at one TCR beta chain sequence and its context. This entry comes from a study of T cell repertoires in cytomegalovirus infection. TCRdb recomputed calls from the reads with MiXCR, one row per CDR3 protein. The sample has 250,000 to 350,000 distinct CDR3 sequences, roughly 23% seen once. CDR1 LNHDA and CDR2 SQIVND come from the germline V gene (reference sequence). The ends were cut back, 3 bases at V and 5 bases at J, with 22 bases in the middle. The CDR3 is 17 residues long. The TCR sequence derives from a human donor in good health (CMV status not recorded). Some clones in this sample may be carry-over from other donors' samples. The chain combines TRBV19 with TRBJ1-1; no definite D call. The sample was PBMCs. DNA of the CDR3: TGTGCCAGTAGTATCCTCCGTCCCGCGGGCTGGGAGACTGAAGCTTTCTTT. It translates to CASSILRPAGWETEAFF.